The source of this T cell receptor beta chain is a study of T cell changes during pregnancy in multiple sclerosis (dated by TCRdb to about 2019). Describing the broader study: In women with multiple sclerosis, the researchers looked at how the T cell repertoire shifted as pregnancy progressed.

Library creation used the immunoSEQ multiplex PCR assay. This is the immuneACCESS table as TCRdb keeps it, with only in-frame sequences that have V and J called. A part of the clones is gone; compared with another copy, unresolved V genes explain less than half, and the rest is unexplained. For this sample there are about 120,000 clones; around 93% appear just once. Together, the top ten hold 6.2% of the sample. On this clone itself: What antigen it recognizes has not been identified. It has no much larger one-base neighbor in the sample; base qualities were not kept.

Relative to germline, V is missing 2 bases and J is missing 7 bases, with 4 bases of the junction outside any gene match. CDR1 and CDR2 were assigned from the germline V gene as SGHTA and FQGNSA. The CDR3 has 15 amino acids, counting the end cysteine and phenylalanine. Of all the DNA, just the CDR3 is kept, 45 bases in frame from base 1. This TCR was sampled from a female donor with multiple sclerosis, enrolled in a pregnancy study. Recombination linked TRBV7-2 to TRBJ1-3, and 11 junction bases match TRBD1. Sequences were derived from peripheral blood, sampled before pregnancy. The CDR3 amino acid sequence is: CASSLRDRGDNTIYF. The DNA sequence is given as TGTGCCAGCAGCTTACGGGACAGGGGGGATAACACCATATATTTT.